This T cell receptor beta chain derives from a study of graft-versus-host responses after intestinal transplantation. Study background: Multivisceral, liver-intestinal, or isolated intestinal transplants were received by the recipients. Among the recipients, all got anti-thymocyte globulin induction and then tacrolimus and steroids for 2 to 3 years.

Study-wide results and limits: Investigators detected GvH clones in recipient marrow, with some emerging earlier in ileum or blood.

Trimming removed 4 bases at V and 4 bases at J, with 16 bases between. Germline CDR1 reads MGHDK; CDR2 reads SYGVNS. CDR3 length equals 16 residues. This clone was seen more than once but under ten times. The antigen remains unidentified. The data were produced by immunoSEQ multiplex PCR, yet TCRdb's version contains in-frame clones alone and is incomplete. The sample records tens of thousands of clones, approximately 90% being singletons. This material consisted of unstimulated CD8+ T cells sorted from spleen or lymph node cells, taken before transplant. The sequence derives from a human donor who was the organ donor for an intestinal transplant. V usage is TRBV25-1 and J usage is TRBJ2-2; a possible D gene is TRBD1 (5 bases). The CDR3 region is CASSGAIQGFTGELFF. The CDR3, as DNA: TGTGCCAGCAGTGGGGCTATTCAGGGCTTCACCGGGGAGCTGTTTTTT.